This note documents a single T cell receptor (beta chain) sequence. Its antigen is unknown. Six replicates per PBMC sample, mostly from roughly 0.45 ug of genomic DNA. Measured with immunoSEQ multiplex PCR; TCRdb has only the in-frame clones, and not every one. This sample carries some 61,000 clones, roughly 84% of them seen once, and the ten largest clones take about 3.4%. Time point of the sample: after neoadjuvant nivolumab, at surgical resection. V was pared by 3 bases and J by 1 base, with 5 bases of the junction left unmatched. Germline CDR1 is ENHRY and CDR2 is SYGVKD. The CDR3 sequence is 18 residues long. This sample is part of a study of neoadjuvant anti-PD-1 for oral cavity cancer. As for the study in general: Non-progressing patients received a fourth nivolumab dose near day 43, then surgery on days 50-56.

Study outcomes and limitations: Higher pretreatment blood Treg/Th17 ratios correlated with higher pretreatment blood and lower post-treatment tumor TCRbeta clonality.

This specimen was PBMCs, taken after nivolumab (anti-PD-1) treatment. This TCR was recovered from a person aged 35-79 years with oral cavity squamous cell carcinoma. The rearrangement links TRBV10-3 to TRBJ2-6, with 11 bases lining up with TRBD1. This CDR3 is CAISDGTGGVSGANVLTF. DNA for the CDR3: TGTGCCATCAGTGACGGGACAGGGGGTGTATCTGGGGCCAACGTCCTGACTTTC.